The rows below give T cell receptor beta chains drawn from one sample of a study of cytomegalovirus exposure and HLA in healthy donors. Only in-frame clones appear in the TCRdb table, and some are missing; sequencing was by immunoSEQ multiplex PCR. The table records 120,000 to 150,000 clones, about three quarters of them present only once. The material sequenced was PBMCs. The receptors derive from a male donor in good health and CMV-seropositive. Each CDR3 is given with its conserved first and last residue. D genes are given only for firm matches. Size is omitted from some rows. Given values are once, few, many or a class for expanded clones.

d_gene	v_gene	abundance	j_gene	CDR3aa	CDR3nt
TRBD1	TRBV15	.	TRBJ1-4	CATSRGMTGNEKLFF	TGTGCCACCAGCAGAGGTATGACAGGGAATGAAAAACTGTTTTTT
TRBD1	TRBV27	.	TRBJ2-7	CASSLSDRVPYEQYF	TGTGCCAGCAGTTTATCCGACAGGGTCCCCTACGAGCAGTACTTC
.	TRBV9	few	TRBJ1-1	CASSVEGVNTEAFF	TGTGCCAGCAGCGTAGAAGGGGTGAACACTGAAGCTTTCTTT
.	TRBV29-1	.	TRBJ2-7	CSVAEGADYEQYF	TGCAGCGTTGCGGAGGGGGCAGACTACGAGCAGTACTTC
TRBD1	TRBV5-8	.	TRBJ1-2	CASTTHRDSQSYTF	TGTGCCAGCACGACTCACCGGGACAGTCAAAGCTACACCTTC
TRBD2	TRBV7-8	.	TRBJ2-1	CASSLPTSGSSYNEQFF	TGTGCCAGCAGCTTACCGACTAGCGGGAGCTCCTACAATGAGCAGTTCTTC
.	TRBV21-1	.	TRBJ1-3	CASSNDSLGNTIYF	TGTGCCAGCAGCAACGACAGCCTTGGAAACACCATATATTTT
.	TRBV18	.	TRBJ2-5	CASSLEGSAETQYF	TGTGCCAGCTCACTCGAGGGTTCGGCAGAGACCCAGTACTTC
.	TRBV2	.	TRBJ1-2	CASSERGGYTF	TGTGCCAGCAGTGAGCGGGGAGGCTACACCTTC
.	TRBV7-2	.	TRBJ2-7	CASSSSGGALPLEYF	TGTGCCAGCAGCTCCAGTGGAGGGGCCCTCCCCTTAGAGTACTTC
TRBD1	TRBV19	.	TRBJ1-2	CASSRQGRDGYTF	TGTGCCAGTAGTCGACAGGGCAGGGATGGCTACACCTTC
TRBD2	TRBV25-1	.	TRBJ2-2	CASIFSGRGTGELFF	TGTGCCAGCATTTTCAGCGGGAGGGGGACCGGGGAGCTGTTTTTT
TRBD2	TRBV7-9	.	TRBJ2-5	CASSLVSGMWQETQYF	TGTGCCAGCAGCTTAGTTAGCGGGATGTGGCAAGAGACCCAGTACTTC
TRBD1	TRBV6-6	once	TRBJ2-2	CASTAPGGTGELFF	TGTGCCAGCACGGCCCCAGGGGGCACCGGGGAGCTGTTTTTT
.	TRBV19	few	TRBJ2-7	CASSPRTDTTYEQYF	TGTGCCAGTAGTCCCCGGACAGACACCACCTACGAGCAGTACTTC
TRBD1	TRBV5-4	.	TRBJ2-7	CASSWYGRGSGEQYF	TGTGCCAGCAGCTGGTATGGCAGGGGGAGTGGCGAGCAGTACTTC
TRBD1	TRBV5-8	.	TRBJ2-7	CASSLHPDRGWSEQYF	TGTGCCAGCAGCTTGCACCCGGACAGGGGATGGTCCGAGCAGTACTTC
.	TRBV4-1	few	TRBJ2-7	CASSQFGEINEQYF	TGCGCCAGCAGCCAGTTTGGGGAGATCAACGAGCAGTACTTC
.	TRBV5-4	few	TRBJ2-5	CASSFGGQETQYF	TGTGCCAGCAGCTTCGGGGGGCAGGAGACCCAGTACTTC
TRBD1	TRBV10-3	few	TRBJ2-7	CAISEGTGTEGYEQYF	TGTGCCATCAGTGAAGGGACAGGGACCGAGGGCTACGAGCAGTACTTC
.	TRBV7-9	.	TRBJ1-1	CASSLARLTGRTEAFF	TGTGCCAGCAGCTTAGCCAGATTGACAGGTCGGACTGAAGCTTTCTTT
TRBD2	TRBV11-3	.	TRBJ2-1	CASSLATSGGVNEQFF	TGTGCCAGCAGCTTAGCGACTAGCGGGGGGGTAAATGAGCAGTTCTTC
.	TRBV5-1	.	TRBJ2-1	CASSSSGNEQFF	TGCGCCAGCAGCTCCTCCGGTAATGAGCAGTTCTTC